This T cell receptor (beta chain) was identified in a study of shared clonotypes between healthy human individuals. Points from the study as a whole: Naive subsets tended to show greater estimated richness than memory subsets. An anticipated effect of sequencing depth on clonotype sharing among donors was recognized. Compared with clonotypes that all four donors shared, non-shared clonotypes had lower generation probabilities.

With respect to this clone: The target antigen is unknown.

An even split of each subset's genomic DNA across several immunoSEQ plates was performed. Profiling relied on immunoSEQ multiplex PCR, and the TCRdb table lists in-frame clones only, not all of them. The table lists under 2,500,000 clones, approximately 96% of them singletons, with around 0.13% in the top ten. CDR1 is MGHRA, CDR2 YSYEKL, per germline. The CDR3 runs 16 residues. J lost 8 bases, V lost 0 bases, and 8 bases had no gene match. The rearrangement links TRBV4-1 to TRBJ1-4, with 8 bases lining up with TRBD1. The origin of this receptor is a man aged 18 to 29 in good health. Sequencing was performed on naive CD4+ T cells sorted from blood. Subset meaning: CD45RA+ positively selected. In nucleotides, the CDR3 is TGCGCCAGCAGCCAAGATCGGACAGGGTTAAGAGAAAAACTGTTTTTT. Protein sequence: CASSQDRTGLREKLFF.